This entry features one T cell receptor beta chain sequence. This sample was included in a study of cytomegalovirus exposure and HLA in healthy donors. In the PCR, 60 Vbeta and 13 Jbeta primers were used. Clones were sequenced by immunoSEQ multiplex PCR, and TCRdb holds only the in-frame ones, with some missing. The table shows 90,000 to 140,000 clones, with 13% to 15% occurring only once. The V gene's germline CDR1 is SEHNR and CDR2 FQNEAQ (reference sequence). The CDR3 spans 16 residues. V trimming: 5 bases; J trimming: 0 bases; junction bases outside the gene matches: 3. What was sequenced was PBMCs. This receptor was identified in a female donor in good health and CMV-seronegative. This chain uses TRBV7-9 with TRBJ2-7, with 14 bases matching TRBD2. The CDR3 protein is CASSIGLAGGSYEQYF. CDR3 sequence (DNA): TGTGCCAGCAGCATCGGACTAGCGGGAGGCTCCTACGAGCAGTACTTC.